The entry below gives a single T cell receptor (beta chain) sequence along with its context. This entry comes from a study of monozygotic twins with inflammatory bowel disease. Each UMI harboured a 6-nucleotide sample barcode and was appended via template switching. After re-calling the 5' RACE reads, TCRdb lists one entry per CDR3 protein, DNA absent. This sample's table reports fewer than 550,000 distinct CDR3 sequences. The CDR3 is 16 residues long. Sequences were obtained from blood. The chain has TRBV12-3 or TRBV12-4 and TRBJ1-1; TCRdb proposes TRBD1, but this gene call is untestable without DNA. This clonotype was obtained from a human donor with ulcerative colitis or Crohn's disease, or a healthy co-twin of an affected twin (not recorded which). The CDR3: CASRFLTGRSNTEAFF.